Listed below are T cell receptor beta chains from one sample, sequenced in a study of glioma-infiltrating T cells after dendritic cell vaccination. Clones were read by immunoSEQ multiplex PCR, and TCRdb kept only the in-frame ones, dropping some. The table shows 100,000 or so clones, with almost 90% occurring only once. The sample was blood, taken after dendritic cell vaccination. The source is a human donor with glioblastoma. Each CDR3 is given with its conserved first and last residue. The order of the fields is J gene, clone size, V gene, D gene, CDR3 length, CDR3 protein, CDR3 DNA. The D gene is left open where the match is weak. The listing skips clone size in some rows; elsewhere it reads once, few, many or a size class.

>TRBJ1-5|-|TRBV19|-|12
CASTGTNQPQHF
TGTGCCAGCACCGGGACAAATCAGCCCCAGCATTTT
>TRBJ2-7|-|TRBV9|-|15
CASSVGGGSPNEQYF
TGTGCCAGCAGCGTAGGCGGAGGGAGCCCAAACGAGCAGTACTTC
>TRBJ2-5|-|TRBV30|TRBD2|13
CAWSGGALETQYF
TGTGCCTGGTCGGGGGGGGCGTTGGAGACCCAGTACTTC
>TRBJ2-3|-|TRBV5-1|TRBD1|14
CASSQRTGLDTQYF
TGCGCCAGCAGCCAGAGGACAGGGCTAGATACGCAGTATTTT
>TRBJ2-7|-|TRBV27|-|15
CASSQGGDRAYEQYF
TGTGCCAGCAGTCAGGGCGGGGACAGAGCCTACGAGCAGTACTTC
>TRBJ1-1|once|TRBV5-1|-|13
CASSAVGGTEAFF
TGCGCCAGCAGCGCTGTGGGGGGTACTGAAGCTTTCTTT
>TRBJ2-1|-|TRBV19|TRBD1|20
CASSSRQGGQERAAYNEQFF
TGTGCCAGTAGTTCTCGACAGGGGGGACAGGAGAGGGCCGCCTACAATGAGCAGTTCTTC
>TRBJ2-3|-|TRBV13|TRBD2|18
CASSSRTSGAGSTDTQYF
TGTGCCAGCAGCTCCCGGACTAGCGGGGCGGGTAGCACAGATACGCAGTATTTT
>TRBJ2-3|few|TRBV11-2|-|12
CASSSFTDTQYF
TGTGCCAGCAGCTCCTTCACAGATACGCAGTATTTT
>TRBJ1-2|once|TRBV4-1|-|14
CASSLGQAGYGYTF
TGCGCCAGCAGCCTCGGGCAGGCGGGCTATGGCTACACCTTC
>TRBJ2-1|-|TRBV9|-|17
CASSARVGAAPGNEQFF
TGTGCCAGCAGCGCCCGCGTGGGGGCCGCGCCGGGGAATGAGCAGTTCTTC
>TRBJ2-3|-|TRBV6-1|-|14
CASSEQRSTDTQYF
TGTGCCAGCTCGGAGCAGCGGAGCACAGATACGCAGTATTTT
>TRBJ1-2|-|TRBV29-1|TRBD1|12
CSVGQGDYGYTF
TGCAGCGTGGGACAGGGGGACTATGGCTACACCTTC
>TRBJ1-2|once|TRBV29-1|-|14
CSAQTGSRYYGYTF
TGCAGCGCCCAGACAGGTTCGCGGTATTATGGCTACACCTTC
>TRBJ1-5|-|TRBV6-1|-|13
CASKVGGNQPQHF
TGTGCCAGCAAGGTCGGGGGCAATCAGCCCCAGCATTTT
>TRBJ2-2|-|TRBV5-1|-|14
CASKSDRNTGELFF
TGCGCCAGCAAGTCGGACAGGAACACCGGGGAGCTGTTTTTT
>TRBJ1-1|-|TRBV7-2|-|13
CASSPGGIYRAFF
TGTGCCAGCAGCCCCGGAGGCATTTATCGGGCTTTCTTT
>TRBJ2-5|-|TRBV5-1|TRBD1|16
CASSANPGQTEETQYF
TGCGCCAGCAGCGCGAACCCGGGACAGACAGAAGAGACCCAGTACTTC
>TRBJ2-2|-|TRBV5-4|-|12
CASSQNTGELFF
TGTGCCAGCAGCCAGAACACCGGGGAGCTGTTTTTT
>TRBJ1-1|few|TRBV6-1|TRBD1|16
CASSVNPGQGNTEAFF
TGTGCCAGCAGTGTAAACCCGGGACAGGGGAACACTGAAGCTTTCTTT
>TRBJ2-2|-|TRBV9|TRBD2|17
CASSPVGAGDDTGELFF
TGTGCCAGCAGCCCGGTCGGAGCGGGGGACGACACCGGGGAGCTGTTTTTT
>TRBJ1-1|-|TRBV19|TRBD1|14
CASSDRVGGTEAFF
TGTGCCAGTAGTGACAGGGTGGGGGGCACTGAAGCTTTCTTT
>TRBJ1-1|-|TRBV29-1|-|13
CSAAGSLNTEAFF
TGCAGCGCGGCGGGCAGTTTGAACACTGAAGCTTTCTTT
>TRBJ1-1|-|TRBV6-1|-|14
CASSYQGLNTEAFF
TGTGCCAGCAGTTATCAGGGGTTGAACACTGAAGCTTTCTTT
>TRBJ2-1|-|TRBV2|TRBD2|14
CASFPSGGANEQFF
TGTGCCAGCTTCCCCAGCGGGGGGGCCAATGAGCAGTTCTTC
>TRBJ1-5|-|TRBV7-9|-|14
CASSLSGGNQPQHF
TGTGCCAGCAGCTTATCAGGGGGCAATCAGCCCCAGCATTTT
>TRBJ2-4|-|TRBV27|-|12
CASGLAKNIQYF
TGTGCCAGCGGGCTAGCCAAAAACATTCAGTACTTC
>TRBJ1-1|-|TRBV6-5|-|15
CASSPGAVLGTEAFF
TGTGCCAGCAGTCCAGGGGCGGTCCTGGGGACTGAAGCTTTCTTT
>TRBJ1-3|-|TRBV30|TRBD1|18
CAWSVLPSSGGTGNTIYF
TGTGCCTGGAGTGTACTCCCCAGTTCAGGGGGCACAGGAAACACCATATATTTT
>TRBJ2-1|-|TRBV7-3|TRBD1|16
CASSPLDGQGYNEQFF
TGTGCCAGCAGCCCCTTAGATGGACAGGGCTACAATGAGCAGTTCTTC
>TRBJ1-1|-|TRBV7-2|-|13
CASSLVLSGEAFF
TGTGCCAGCAGCTTAGTTCTGTCGGGGGAAGCTTTCTTT
>TRBJ2-7|-|TRBV9|-|15
CASSVDTGLVSEQYF
TGTGCCAGCAGCGTAGATACAGGGCTGGTCAGCGAGCAGTACTTC
>TRBJ2-7|few|TRBV5-1|-|12
CASSLEAGEQYF
TGCGCCAGCAGCTTGGAGGCGGGCGAGCAGTACTTC
>TRBJ2-1|-|TRBV7-9|TRBD1|15
CASSTMGQRYNEQFF
TGTGCCAGCAGCACCATGGGACAGCGGTACAATGAGCAGTTCTTC
>TRBJ1-1|-|TRBV6-1|TRBD1|15
CASSGIGQGNTEAFF
TGTGCCAGCAGTGGTATAGGACAGGGGAACACTGAAGCTTTCTTT
>TRBJ1-1|-|TRBV6-6|TRBD1|15
CASSYSRGPGTEAFF
TGTGCCAGCAGTTACTCGAGGGGGCCCGGGACTGAAGCTTTCTTT
>TRBJ2-7|-|TRBV2|-|13
CASKGEVIDEQYF
TGTGCCAGCAAAGGGGAGGTCATCGACGAGCAGTACTTC
>TRBJ1-6|-|TRBV6-6|-|14
CATKGGTNNSPLHF
TGTGCCACTAAGGGGGGGACCAATAATTCACCCCTCCACTTT
>TRBJ2-2|-|TRBV7-3|TRBD1|15
CASSYRQGGFGELFF
TGTGCCAGCAGCTATCGACAGGGGGGGTTCGGGGAGCTGTTTTTT
>TRBJ2-1|-|TRBV2|-|16
CASKIGVATMDNEQFF
TGTGCCAGCAAGATCGGGGTGGCGACAATGGACAATGAGCAGTTCTTC
>TRBJ2-7|-|TRBV10-3|TRBD2|15
CAISALAGGNEEQYF
TGTGCCATCAGTGCCTTAGCGGGAGGTAATGAAGAGCAGTACTTC
>TRBJ1-1|-|TRBV5-5|TRBD1|14
CASSLTGVNTEAFF
TGTGCCAGCAGCTTAACAGGGGTGAACACTGAAGCTTTCTTT
>TRBJ1-5|-|TRBV9|TRBD1|16
CASSVGAGGWEQPQHF
TGTGCCAGCAGCGTAGGAGCAGGGGGTTGGGAACAGCCCCAGCATTTT
>TRBJ2-7|once|TRBV14|TRBD1|15
CASSQGFTGGYEQYF
TGTGCCAGCAGCCAAGGTTTTACAGGGGGCTACGAGCAGTACTTC
>TRBJ2-3|-|TRBV10-1|-|15
CASSAAGEFTDTQYF
TGCGCCAGCAGTGCGGCAGGGGAGTTCACAGATACGCAGTATTTT
>TRBJ2-2|-|TRBV30|TRBD2|15
CALDEVAGAIGELFF
TGTGCCTTAGACGAGGTAGCGGGGGCGATTGGGGAGCTGTTTTTT
>TRBJ1-3|few|TRBV2|TRBD1|17
CASSGQQDRGSGNTIYF
TGTGCCAGCAGTGGACAGCAGGACAGGGGTTCTGGAAACACCATATATTTT
>TRBJ1-5|-|TRBV6-1|-|16
CASSEDPGGSLQPQHF
TGTGCCAGCAGTGAAGATCCGGGGGGTAGTCTTCAGCCCCAGCATTTT
>TRBJ2-7|-|TRBV10-2|-|17
CASSSRARTDNRYEQYF
TGCGCCAGCAGTTCACGGGCGAGGACAGACAACCGCTACGAGCAGTACTTC
>TRBJ2-7|-|TRBV19|TRBD1|12
CASSFDRGEQYF
TGTGCCAGTAGCTTTGACAGGGGTGAGCAGTACTTC
>TRBJ1-2|-|TRBV6-1|-|15
CASSDGLIRLVSYTF
TGTGCCAGCAGTGACGGCTTAATTAGACTAGTAAGCTACACCTTC
>TRBJ1-1|once|TRBV5-1|-|15
CASSKGQPGGTEAFF
TGCGCCAGCAGCAAAGGACAGCCGGGCGGCACTGAAGCTTTCTTT